The rows below give T cell receptor beta chains drawn from one sample of a study of cytomegalovirus exposure and HLA in healthy donors. Profiled with immunoSEQ multiplex PCR; TCRdb holds only in-frame clones, not every one. The sample yields 250,000 to 350,000 clones, 80% seen once. The sequencing sample was made of PBMCs. These receptors were taken from a girl aged 2 to 9 in good health and CMV-seronegative. Each CDR3 is given with its conserved first and last residue. A D gene is named only where the DNA matches it firmly. Not every row has a clone size; where given, it reads once, few, many or a size class.

j_call | v_call | clone_size | d_call | cdr3_nt | cdr3_aa
TRBJ2-7 | TRBV29-1 | - | - | TGCAGCGTAGCTAGACAGGTCCGTCCCTACGAGCAGTACTTC | CSVARQVRPYEQYF
TRBJ1-6 | TRBV7-3 | - | TRBD1 | TGTGCCAGCAGCTTAAGGGACAGGGGTAGGTCACCCCTCCACTTT | CASSLRDRGRSPLHF
TRBJ1-2 | TRBV6-6 | - | TRBD1 | TGTGCCAGCAGTTCCACAGGGGAATGGAACTATGGCTACACCTTC | CASSSTGEWNYGYTF
TRBJ2-7 | TRBV5-4 | - | - | TGTGCCAGCAGCTTTGGGGGGCTAGCGGACGAGCAGTACTTC | CASSFGGLADEQYF
TRBJ2-7 | TRBV6-1 | - | TRBD2 | TGTGCCAGCATTAGCGGGAACTCCTACGAGCAGTACTTC | CASISGNSYEQYF
TRBJ1-5 | TRBV28 | - | - | TGTGCCAGTACAACAAACTCGGGTCAGCCCCAGCATTTT | CASTTNSGQPQHF
TRBJ2-7 | TRBV16 | - | - | TGTGCCAGCAGCCAATCGATAGGTGACAGTCCCTACGAGCAGTACTTC | CASSQSIGDSPYEQYF
TRBJ2-5 | TRBV29-1 | - | - | TGCAGCGGGGGACTGCAAGTGCAGGGGACCCAGTACTTC | CSGGLQVQGTQYF
TRBJ2-7 | TRBV5-6 | - | TRBD2 | TGTGCCAGCAGCTTGGGAGGCGGGGGGAGCTCCTACGAGCAGTACTTC | CASSLGGGGSSYEQYF
TRBJ2-7 | TRBV9 | - | - | TGTGCCAGCAGCTTAAGCAGACAGGCGAGCTCCTACGAGCAGTACTTC | CASSLSRQASSYEQYF
TRBJ1-1 | TRBV18 | - | - | TGTGCCAGCTCACCACCCTCAGGGAGGGAGAACACTGAAGCTTTCTTT | CASSPPSGRENTEAFF
TRBJ2-5 | TRBV9 | - | - | TGTGCCAGCAGCGCCCTGGCGGGGCACCAAGAGACCCAGTACTTC | CASSALAGHQETQYF
TRBJ2-3 | TRBV7-6 | - | TRBD2 | TGTGCCAGCAGCTTAGGCGGGGGGGCCCCAGATACGCAGTATTTT | CASSLGGGAPDTQYF
TRBJ2-1 | TRBV27 | - | TRBD2 | TGTGCCAGCAGTTTCGGGCCAACTAATTGGGGGGGTAGTTACTTCTTC | CASSFGPTNWGGSYFF
TRBJ2-3 | TRBV11-2 | - | - | TGTGCCAGCACCTTGGGACTCTACACAGATACGCAGTATTTT | CASTLGLYTDTQYF
TRBJ2-1 | TRBV7-6 | - | TRBD2 | TGTGCCAGCAGCTTAGGTACTAGCGGCTCCTACAATGAGCAGTTCTTC | CASSLGTSGSYNEQFF
TRBJ2-3 | TRBV18 | - | TRBD1 | TGTGCCAGCTGGCAGGGGGTGAGCACAGATACGCAGTATTTT | CASWQGVSTDTQYF
TRBJ1-1 | TRBV18 | - | TRBD1 | TGTGCCAGCTCACCTTCGACAGGGGATCTCACTGAAGCTTTCTTT | CASSPSTGDLTEAFF
TRBJ1-1 | TRBV10-3 | - | - | TGTGCCATCAGTGAGTCTTCGGTTAACACTGAAGCTTTCTTT | CAISESSVNTEAFF
TRBJ1-1 | TRBV7-9 | - | - | TGTGCCAGCAGCTTAGCGCGGGGCACTGAAGCTTTCTTT | CASSLARGTEAFF
TRBJ2-5 | TRBV7-9 | - | - | TGTGCCAGCAGCTTAGTTCTAGCTGGGCGTCTAGGGACCCAGTACTTC | CASSLVLAGRLGTQYF
TRBJ2-7 | TRBV28 | few | TRBD2 | TGTGCCAGCAGTTTACGCAGCGGGAGGTCCGACTACGAGCAGTACTTC | CASSLRSGRSDYEQYF
TRBJ1-3 | TRBV11-2 | - | - | TGTGCCAGCAGCTTATTTCCCGAGATCTCTGGAAACACCATATATTTT | CASSLFPEISGNTIYF
TRBJ2-7 | TRBV28 | few | - | TGTGCCAGCAGCCCGACAGGGACTTCCTACGAGCAGTACTTC | CASSPTGTSYEQYF
TRBJ1-1 | TRBV18 | - | - | TGTGCCAGCTCACAGGGGGATGGGACTGAAGCTTTCTTT | CASSQGDGTEAFF
TRBJ1-4 | TRBV11-2 | - | - | TGTGCCAGCAGCTTGGATCTAAGCCACACGGGTCGAGAAAAACTGTTTTTT | CASSLDLSHTGREKLFF
TRBJ2-7 | TRBV28 | - | TRBD1 | TGTGCCAGCAGTCCCCCGGGGACAGGGGGGTCCCACGAGCAGTACTTC | CASSPPGTGGSHEQYF
TRBJ2-1 | TRBV7-9 | - | - | TGTGCCAGCAAGGGGGTCTCCTACAATGAGCAGTTCTTC | CASKGVSYNEQFF
TRBJ2-1 | TRBV7-3 | - | - | TGTGCCAGCAGCTTAAGTGGAGGGAGCTCCTACAATGAGCAGTTCTTC | CASSLSGGSSYNEQFF
TRBJ2-7 | TRBV28 | - | TRBD2 | TGTGCCAGCCGGACGATGGGACTACCTGGACACGAGCAGTACTTC | CASRTMGLPGHEQYF
TRBJ1-1 | TRBV7-2 | - | TRBD1 | TGTGCCAGCAGCCTCCGGACAGGGATATTATCTGAAGCTTTCTTT | CASSLRTGILSEAFF
TRBJ1-4 | TRBV7-8 | - | - | TGTGCCAGCAGCTCCTACAGAGGGCAACGGGAAAAACTGTTTTTT | CASSSYRGQREKLFF
TRBJ2-7 | TRBV7-2 | once | TRBD1 | TGTGCCAGCAGCAAACTACAGGGGGCTTACGAGCAGTACTTC | CASSKLQGAYEQYF
TRBJ1-2 | TRBV18 | - | - | TGTGCCAGCTCACCACTGCAGGTCCGGTATGGCTACACCTTC | CASSPLQVRYGYTF
TRBJ1-2 | TRBV10-3 | - | TRBD1 | TGTGCCATCAGGCAGGGGGCCTCTAACTATGGCTACACCTTC | CAIRQGASNYGYTF
TRBJ2-1 | TRBV30 | once | TRBD2 | TGTGCCTGGAACCAGGGAGGGGCGGCCTACAATGAGCAGTTCTTC | CAWNQGGAAYNEQFF
TRBJ2-5 | TRBV2 | - | - | TGTGCCAGCAGTGAAGGTCGAGCGCCCCTGGAGACCCAGTACTTC | CASSEGRAPLETQYF
TRBJ2-2 | TRBV7-3 | once | - | TGTGCCAGCAGCAAACGGGCCGGGGAGCTGTTTTTT | CASSKRAGELFF
TRBJ2-3 | TRBV6-6 | - | TRBD2 | TGTGCCAGCAGTTACTCTTACGCGGGGGTCAAAAATACGCAGTATTTT | CASSYSYAGVKNTQYF
TRBJ2-5 | TRBV30 | - | TRBD2 | TGTGCCTGGAGTTGGGGGACTAGAGAGACCCAGTACTTC | CAWSWGTRETQYF
TRBJ2-5 | TRBV18 | - | - | TGTGCCAGCTCGGCACAAGAGACCCAGTACTTC | CASSAQETQYF
TRBJ1-3 | TRBV12-5 | - | - | TGTGCTAGTGGTTTGGTGGGGGGATCTGGAAACACCATATATTTT | CASGLVGGSGNTIYF
TRBJ2-7 | TRBV27 | few | - | TGTGCCAGCAGTTTTATGGGAGGCTACGAGCAGTACTTC | CASSFMGGYEQYF
TRBJ1-2 | TRBV27 | - | - | TGTGCCAGCAGTTTGGTAGGGGGTATAATCTATGGCTACACCTTC | CASSLVGGIIYGYTF
TRBJ1-1 | TRBV4-1 | - | - | TGCGCCAGCAGCCGAGTCGGGGAGAGCGCTGAAGCTTTCTTT | CASSRVGESAEAFF
TRBJ2-2 | TRBV6-6 | once | - | TGTGCCAGCAGTTACTCAGGACAGTACACCGGGGAGCTGTTTTTT | CASSYSGQYTGELFF
TRBJ2-6 | TRBV19 | - | TRBD1 | TGTGCCAACAGTCCCCGGGACAGAGGCTCTGGGGCCAACGTCCTGACTTTC | CANSPRDRGSGANVLTF
TRBJ1-4 | TRBV30 | once | - | TGTGCCTGGAGCTGGGGGCAGGGCCGGGAAAAACTGTTTTTT | CAWSWGQGREKLFF
TRBJ2-7 | TRBV7-3 | - | - | TGTGCCAGCAGGCGGGACGGTACCTACGAGCAGTACTTC | CASRRDGTYEQYF
TRBJ2-2 | TRBV7-9 | once | - | TGTGCCAGCAGCCCTTCGACAGCCACCGGACCCGGGGAGCTGTTTTTT | CASSPSTATGPGELFF
TRBJ2-7 | TRBV7-9 | - | - | TGTTCCAGCAGCTTACTCGAGACATTGATCTCCTACGAGCAGTACTTC | CSSSLLETLISYEQYF
TRBJ1-2 | TRBV6-5 | - | - | TGTGCCAGCAGCCCCGGTCCGGGAGGCTACACCTTC | CASSPGPGGYTF
TRBJ2-1 | TRBV4-1 | - | - | TGCGCCAGCAGCCAAGATTGGGGCTCCTTTCGGCCCAATGAGCAGTTCTTC | CASSQDWGSFRPNEQFF
TRBJ2-1 | TRBV19 | - | - | TGTGCCAGTAGTATGTCGGCGCGGAAGAATGAGCAGTTCTTC | CASSMSARKNEQFF
TRBJ1-2 | TRBV2 | - | TRBD1 | TGTGCCAGCAGTGTGAGGGACAGGGGGAACTATGGCTACACCTTC | CASSVRDRGNYGYTF